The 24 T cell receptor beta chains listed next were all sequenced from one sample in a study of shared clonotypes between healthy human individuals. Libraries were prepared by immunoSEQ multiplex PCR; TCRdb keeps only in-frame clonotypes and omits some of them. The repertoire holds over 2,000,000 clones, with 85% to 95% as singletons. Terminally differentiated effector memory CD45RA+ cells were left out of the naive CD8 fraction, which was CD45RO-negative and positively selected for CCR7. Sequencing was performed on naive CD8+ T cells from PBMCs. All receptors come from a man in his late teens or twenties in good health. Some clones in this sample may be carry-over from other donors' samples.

Here the CDR3 DNA reads TGTGCCAGCAGCTTAGTAGGGGCAGGGCCTTTCGGGGAGACCCAGTACTTC. The encoded protein is CASSLVGAGPFGETQYF. V usage is TRBV7-8 and J usage is TRBJ2-5; a weak D match, TRBD1 (5 bases). Germline loops: CDR1 SGHVS, CDR2 FQNEAQ. CDR3 size: 17 residues. The V end was cut by 1 base, the J end by 5 bases, with 20 bases between.

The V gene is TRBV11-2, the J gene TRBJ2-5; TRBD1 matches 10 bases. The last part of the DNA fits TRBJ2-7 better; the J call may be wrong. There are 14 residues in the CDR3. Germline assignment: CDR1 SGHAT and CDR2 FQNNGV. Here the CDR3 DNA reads TGTGCCAGCAGCTGGGCCGGGACAGGGGCCGAGCAGTACTTC. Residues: CASSWAGTGAEQYF.

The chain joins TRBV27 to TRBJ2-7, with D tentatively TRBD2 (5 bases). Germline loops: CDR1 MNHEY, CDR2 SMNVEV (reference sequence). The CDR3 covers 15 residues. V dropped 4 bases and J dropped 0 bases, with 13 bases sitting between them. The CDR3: CASSSSSGYSYEQYF. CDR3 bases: TGTGCCAGCAGTTCGTCAAGCGGATACTCCTACGAGCAGTACTTC.

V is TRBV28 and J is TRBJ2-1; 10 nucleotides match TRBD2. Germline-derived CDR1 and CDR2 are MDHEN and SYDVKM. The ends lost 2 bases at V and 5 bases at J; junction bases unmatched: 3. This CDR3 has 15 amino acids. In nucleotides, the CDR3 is TGTGCCAGCAGTTTACTAGCGGGAGAAAACAATGAGCAGTTCTTC. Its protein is CASSLLAGENNEQFF.

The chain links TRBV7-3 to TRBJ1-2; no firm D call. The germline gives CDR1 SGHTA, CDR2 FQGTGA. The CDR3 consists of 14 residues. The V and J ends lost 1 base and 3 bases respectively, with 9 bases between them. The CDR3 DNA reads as TGTGCCAGCAGCTTAAGGCCGGGCCACTATGGCTACACCTTC. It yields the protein CASSLRPGHYGYTF.

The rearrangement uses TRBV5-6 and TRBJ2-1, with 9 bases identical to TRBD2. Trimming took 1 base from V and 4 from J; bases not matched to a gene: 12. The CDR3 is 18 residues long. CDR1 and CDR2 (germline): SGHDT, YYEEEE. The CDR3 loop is CASSLSPLTSGGYNEQFF. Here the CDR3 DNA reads TGTGCCAGCAGCTTGTCCCCTCTGACTAGCGGTGGGTACAATGAGCAGTTCTTC.

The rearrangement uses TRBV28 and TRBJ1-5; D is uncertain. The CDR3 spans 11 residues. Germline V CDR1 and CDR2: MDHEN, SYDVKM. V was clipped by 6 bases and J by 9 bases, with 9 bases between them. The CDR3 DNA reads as TGTGCCAGCAGCCCCGGGAGGCCCCAGCATTTT. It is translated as CASSPGRPQHF.

The CDR3, as DNA: TGTGCCAGCAGTGTTGGCAGCCACGAGCAGTACTTC. This translates into CASSVGSHEQYF. This chain links TRBV6-1 with TRBJ2-7; D call uncertain. CDR1 and CDR2 from the germline V gene are MNHNS and SASEGT. This CDR3 is 12 amino acids long. V was trimmed by 4 bases and J by 5 bases, leaving 9 bases between them.

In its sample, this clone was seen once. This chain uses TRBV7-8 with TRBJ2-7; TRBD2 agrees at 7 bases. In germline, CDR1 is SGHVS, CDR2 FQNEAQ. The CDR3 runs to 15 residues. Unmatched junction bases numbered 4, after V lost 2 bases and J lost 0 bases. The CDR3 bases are TGTGCCAGCAGCTTACGAGCGGGGAGCTCCTACGAGCAGTACTTC. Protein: CASSLRAGSSYEQYF.

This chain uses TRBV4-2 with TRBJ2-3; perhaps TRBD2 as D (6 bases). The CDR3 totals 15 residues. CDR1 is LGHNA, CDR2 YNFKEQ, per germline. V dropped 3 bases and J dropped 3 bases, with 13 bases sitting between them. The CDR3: CASSQLAEGTDTQYF. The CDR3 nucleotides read TGTGCCAGCAGCCAGTTAGCGGAGGGGACAGATACGCAGTATTTT.

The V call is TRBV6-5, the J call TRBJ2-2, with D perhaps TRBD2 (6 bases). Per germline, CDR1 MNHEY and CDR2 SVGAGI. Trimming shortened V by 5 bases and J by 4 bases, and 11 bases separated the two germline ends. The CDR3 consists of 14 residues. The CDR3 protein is CASSTGLSTGELFF. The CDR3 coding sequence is TGTGCCAGCAGTACGGGACTTAGCACCGGGGAGCTGTTTTTT.

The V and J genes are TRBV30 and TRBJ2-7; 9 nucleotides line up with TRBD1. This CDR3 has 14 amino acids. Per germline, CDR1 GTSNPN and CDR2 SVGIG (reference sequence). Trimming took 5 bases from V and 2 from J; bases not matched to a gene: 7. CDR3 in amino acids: CAWDRTGVTYEQYF. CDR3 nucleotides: TGTGCCTGGGACCGGACAGGGGTGACCTACGAGCAGTACTTC.

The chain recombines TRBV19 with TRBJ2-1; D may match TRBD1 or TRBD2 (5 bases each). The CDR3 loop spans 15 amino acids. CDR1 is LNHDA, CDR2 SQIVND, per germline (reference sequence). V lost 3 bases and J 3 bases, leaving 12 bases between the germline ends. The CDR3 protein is CASSIGTAGYNEQFF. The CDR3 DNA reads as TGTGCCAGTAGTATCGGGACGGCTGGCTACAATGAGCAGTTCTTC.

The CDR3 DNA reads TGTGCCAGCAGTTTATCGGTCAGAGGGTATGGCTACACCTTC. Translating it yields CASSLSVRGYGYTF. The rearrangement uses TRBV27 and TRBJ1-2, with D hard to call. The CDR3 loop spans 14 amino acids. With 0 bases removed from V and 5 bases from J, the gap between germline ends came to 10 bases. CDR1 is MNHEY, CDR2 SMNVEV, per germline (reference sequence).

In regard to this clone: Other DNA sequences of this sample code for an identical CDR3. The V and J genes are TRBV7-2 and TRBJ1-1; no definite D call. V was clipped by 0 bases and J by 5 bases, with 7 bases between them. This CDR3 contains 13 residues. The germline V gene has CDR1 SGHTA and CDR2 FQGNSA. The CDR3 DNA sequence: TGTGCCAGCAGCTTAGCCGGCTATACTGAAGCTTTCTTT. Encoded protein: CASSLAGYTEAFF.

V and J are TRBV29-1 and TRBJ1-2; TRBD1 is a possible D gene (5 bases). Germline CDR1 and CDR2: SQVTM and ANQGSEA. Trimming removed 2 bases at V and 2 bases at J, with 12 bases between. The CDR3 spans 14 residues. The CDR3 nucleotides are TGCAGCGTTGAAAAAGGGGAGGGAAACTATGGCTACACCTTC. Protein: CSVEKGEGNYGYTF.

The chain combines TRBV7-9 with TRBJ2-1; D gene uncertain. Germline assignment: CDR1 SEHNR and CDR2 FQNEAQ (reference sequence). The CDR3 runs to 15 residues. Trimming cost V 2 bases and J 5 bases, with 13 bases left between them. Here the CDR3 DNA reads TGTGCCAGCAGCTTACGGCTCAGCTCTGACAATGAGCAGTTCTTC. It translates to CASSLRLSSDNEQFF. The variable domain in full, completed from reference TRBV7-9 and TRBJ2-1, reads DTGVSQNPRHKITKRGQNVTFRCDPISEHNRLYWYRQTLGQGPEFLTYFQNEAQLEKSRLLSDRFSAERPKGSFSTLEIQRTEQGDSAMYLCASSLRLSSDNEQFFGPGTRLTVL.

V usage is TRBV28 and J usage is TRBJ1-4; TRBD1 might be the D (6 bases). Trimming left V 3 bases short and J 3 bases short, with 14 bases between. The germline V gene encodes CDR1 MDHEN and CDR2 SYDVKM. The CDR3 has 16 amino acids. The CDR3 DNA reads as TGTGCCAGCAGTTTGGATCAGGACAGTCCTAATGAAAAACTGTTTTTT. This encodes CASSLDQDSPNEKLFF.

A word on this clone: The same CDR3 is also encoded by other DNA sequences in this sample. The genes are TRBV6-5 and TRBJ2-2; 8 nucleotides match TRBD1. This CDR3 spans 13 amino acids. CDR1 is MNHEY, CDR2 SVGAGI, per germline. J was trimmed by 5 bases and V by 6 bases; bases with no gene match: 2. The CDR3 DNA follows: TGTGCCAGCAGCACAGGGGGGACCGGGGAGCTGTTTTTT. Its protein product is CASSTGGTGELFF.

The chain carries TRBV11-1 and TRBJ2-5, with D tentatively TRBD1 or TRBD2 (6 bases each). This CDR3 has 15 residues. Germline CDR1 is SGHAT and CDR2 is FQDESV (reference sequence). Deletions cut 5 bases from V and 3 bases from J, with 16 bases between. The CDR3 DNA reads TGTGCCAGCAGCCACGGGCGGGACATCGAAGAGACCCAGTACTTC. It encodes CASSHGRDIEETQYF.

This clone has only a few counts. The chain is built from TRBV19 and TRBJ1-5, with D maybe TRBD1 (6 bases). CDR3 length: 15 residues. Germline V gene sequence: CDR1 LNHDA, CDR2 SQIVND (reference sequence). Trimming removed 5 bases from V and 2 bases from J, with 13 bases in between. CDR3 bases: TGTGCCAGTAGTGGACTCAGGGGTGGCAATCAGCCCCAGCATTTT. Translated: CASSGLRGGNQPQHF.

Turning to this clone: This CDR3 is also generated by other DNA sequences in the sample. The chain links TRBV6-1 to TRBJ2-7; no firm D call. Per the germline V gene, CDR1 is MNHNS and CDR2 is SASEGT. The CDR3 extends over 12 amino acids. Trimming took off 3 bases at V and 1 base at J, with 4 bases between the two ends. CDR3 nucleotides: TGTGCCAGCAGTGACGGGTCCTACGAGCAGTACTTC. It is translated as CASSDGSYEQYF.

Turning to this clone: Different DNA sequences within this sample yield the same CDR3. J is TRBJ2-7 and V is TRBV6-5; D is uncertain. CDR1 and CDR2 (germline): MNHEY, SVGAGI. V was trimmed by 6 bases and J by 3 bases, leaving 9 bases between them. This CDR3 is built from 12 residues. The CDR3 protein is CASSLAGYEQYF. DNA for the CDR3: TGTGCCAGCAGCTTGGCCGGCTACGAGCAGTACTTC.

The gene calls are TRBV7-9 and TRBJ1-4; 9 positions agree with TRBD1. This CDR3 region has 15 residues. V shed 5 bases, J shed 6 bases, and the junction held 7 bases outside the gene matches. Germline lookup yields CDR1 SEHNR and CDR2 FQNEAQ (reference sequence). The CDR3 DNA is TGTGCCAGCAGCCAAACAGGGGGCTCTGATGAAAAACTGTTTTTT. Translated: CASSQTGGSDEKLFF.